One sample yielded the 18 T cell receptor beta chains listed below, sequenced in a study of blood T cell repertoires in COVID-19. TCRdb keeps only in-frame clones here, not all; method: immunoSEQ multiplex PCR. The sample includes approximately 290,000 clones, 84% of them seen just once. Material: peripheral blood. The receptors originated from a person aged 65-85 years with COVID-19, enrolled during active disease.

The chain couples TRBV5-1 to TRBJ2-2; possibly TRBD1 for D (5 bases). Trimming shortened V by 1 base and J by 5 bases, and 12 bases separated the two germline ends. Per germline, CDR1 SGHRS and CDR2 YFSETQ. The CDR3 has 15 residues. The CDR3 here is CASSLRARVTGELFF. For the CDR3, the DNA is TGCGCCAGCAGCTTGAGAGCCAGGGTGACCGGGGAGCTGTTTTTT.

The chain joins TRBV6-1 to TRBJ1-3; D not certain. This CDR3 is built from 15 residues. Per germline, CDR1 MNHNS and CDR2 SASEGT. V gave up 1 base and J gave up 5 bases, with 12 bases separating them. CDR3: CASSEGFQERNTIYF. The CDR3 nucleotides read TGTGCCAGCAGTGAAGGTTTTCAGGAACGAAACACCATATATTTT.

This chain connects TRBV28 to TRBJ1-6; a weak D match, TRBD1 (5 bases). V lost 5 bases, J lost 6 bases, and 14 bases lay in between. CDR1 and CDR2 (germline): MDHEN, SYDVKM. This CDR3 has 15 residues. The CDR3 nucleotides read TGTGCCAGCAGTCCTTACAGGAGCCGTAATTCACCCCTCCACTTT. Amino acids: CASSPYRSRNSPLHF.

V is TRBV7-9 and J is TRBJ1-3; the D is unclear. Deletions cut 5 bases from V and 4 bases from J, with 12 bases between. CDR1 and CDR2 (germline): SEHNR, FQNEAQ (reference sequence). The CDR3 contains 14 residues. The CDR3 spells CASSPEAGGNTIYF. CDR3 bases: TGTGCCAGCAGCCCCGAGGCCGGCGGAAACACCATATATTTT.

The genes are TRBV6-5 and TRBJ1-2; TRBD1 might be the D (6 bases). The CDR3 length is 15 residues. CDR1 is MNHEY and CDR2 is SVGAGI in the germline V gene. Trimming cost V 6 bases and J 8 bases, with 22 bases left between them. CDR3 sequence reads: CASRMDSSRDWGYTF. CDR3 DNA: TGTGCCAGCAGGATGGACAGCTCCCGTGATTGGGGCTACACCTTC.

This chain connects TRBV27 to TRBJ1-5; the D gene is possibly TRBD1 (5 bases). The V and J ends lost 3 bases and 5 bases respectively, with 8 bases between them. This CDR3 contains 13 residues. Germline V gene data show CDR1 as MNHEY and CDR2 as SMNVEV (reference sequence). CDR3 in DNA: TGTGCCAGCAGTTTCGGGGGTTATCAGCCCCAGCATTTT. Translated: CASSFGGYQPQHF.

J is TRBJ1-6 and V is TRBV27, with D possibly being TRBD1 (5 bases). The CDR3 contains 14 residues. Trimming took 3 bases from V and 10 from J, leaving 13 bases between them. CDR1 is MNHEY and CDR2 is SMNVEV in the germline V gene (reference sequence). The CDR3 spells CASSFVGVSSPLHF. The CDR3 DNA reads TGTGCCAGCAGTTTTGTAGGGGTAAGCTCACCCCTCCACTTT.

The rearrangement uses TRBV6-5 and TRBJ1-2, with 8 bases identical to TRBD1. Germline assignment: CDR1 MNHEY and CDR2 SVGAGI. The ends lost 5 bases at V and 7 bases at J; junction bases unmatched: 9. The CDR3 covers 14 residues. The CDR3 DNA reads as TGTGCCAGCAGTCCGGACAGGGATTTGGGTGGCTACACCTTC. This sequence encodes CASSPDRDLGGYTF.

This clone was observed a single time. The chain joins TRBV19 to TRBJ1-4, with 7 bases aligning to TRBD1. The CDR3 is made up of 16 amino acids. The V and J ends lost 4 bases and 0 bases, in that order; junction bases with no gene match: 5. CDR1 LNHDA and CDR2 SQIVND come from the germline V gene (reference sequence). CDR3 sequence reads: CASSTQGGSTNEKLFF. DNA for the CDR3: TGTGCCAGTAGTACGCAGGGGGGATCAACTAATGAAAAACTGTTTTTT.

This clone was counted ten times or more. The chain joins TRBV24-1 to TRBJ2-7; 7 bases align to TRBD2. Unmatched junction bases numbered 12, after V lost 9 bases and J lost 2 bases. This CDR3 spans 15 amino acids. Germline V CDR1 and CDR2: KGHDR, SFDVKD. CDR3 bases: TGTGCCACCCGTGGGGGGGAGGGGTCCCCCTACGAGCAGTACTTC. Encoded protein: CATRGGEGSPYEQYF.

V is TRBV7-2 and J is TRBJ2-1; 7 bases map to TRBD2. This CDR3 comprises 15 residues. With 1 base clipped from V and 3 bases from J, the junction kept 3 bases outside the gene matches. Germline V gene sequence: CDR1 SGHTA, CDR2 FQGNSA. Written as DNA, the CDR3 is TGTGCCAGCAGCTTAGGGGGGGGGTTCTACAATGAGCAGTTCTTC. Its protein is CASSLGGGFYNEQFF.

The chain joins TRBV19 to TRBJ1-1; TRBD1 aligns across 7 bases. CDR1 and CDR2 (germline): LNHDA, SQIVND (reference sequence). With V trimmed by 7 bases and J by 5 bases, 13 bases remained unmatched. The CDR3 is 15 residues long. CDR3 sequence (DNA): TGTGCCAGTATAAGGCAGGGGGGAGTGAGTACTGAAGCTTTCTTT. Its protein is CASIRQGGVSTEAFF.

The chain uses TRBV5-1 and TRBJ2-7; D is ambiguous. Germline V lookup: CDR1 SGHRS, CDR2 YFSETQ. This CDR3 region has 11 residues. Trimming removed 5 bases from V and 5 bases from J, with 8 bases in between. CDR3 amino acids: CASSNSHEQYF. Here the CDR3 DNA reads TGCGCCAGCAGTAACTCACACGAGCAGTACTTC.

This chain links TRBV25-1 with TRBJ2-1; 8 bases agree with TRBD2. Germline values: CDR1 MGHDK, CDR2 SYGVNS. There are 12 residues in the CDR3. V was pared by 9 bases and J by 7 bases, with 5 bases of the junction left unmatched. In nucleotides, the CDR3 is TGTGCCAGTGGACTAGCCCCGAATGAGCAGTTCTTC. Residues: CASGLAPNEQFF. The complete variable domain, with remaining parts taken from reference TRBV25-1 and TRBJ2-1, reads EADIYQTPRYLVIGTGKKITLECSQTMGHDKMYWYQQDPGMELHLIHYSYGVNSTEKGDLSSESTVSRIRTEHFPLTLESARPSHTSQYLCASGLAPNEQFFGPGTRLTVL.

The V gene is TRBV4-1, the J gene TRBJ2-5, with 8 bases aligning to TRBD1. The germline CDR1 and CDR2 sequences are MGHRA and YSYEKL. The CDR3 runs 15 residues. The V and J ends lost 1 base and 4 bases, in that order; junction bases with no gene match: 5. This CDR3 reads CASSQGADRGETQYF. The CDR3 DNA sequence: TGCGCCAGCAGCCAAGGGGCAGACAGGGGAGAGACCCAGTACTTC.

V usage is TRBV28 and J usage is TRBJ1-6; TRBD1 matches 9 bases. CDR3 size: 15 residues. V shed 4 bases, J shed 7 bases, and the junction held 5 bases outside the gene matches. The germline V gene encodes CDR1 MDHEN and CDR2 SYDVKM. CDR3 protein: CASSSAGTGNSPLHF. CDR3 coding DNA: TGTGCCAGCAGTTCCGCCGGGACAGGGAATTCACCCCTCCACTTT.

The chain is built from TRBV5-4 and TRBJ1-6; TRBD1 aligns across 8 bases. The V gene's germline CDR1 is SGHNT and CDR2 YYREEE (reference sequence). This CDR3 has 16 amino acids. The V and J ends lost 2 bases and 10 bases, in that order; junction bases with no gene match: 11. The CDR3 reads CASSFGQGSLWSPLHF. The CDR3 DNA sequence: TGTGCCAGCAGCTTTGGACAGGGAAGCCTGTGGTCACCCCTCCACTTT.

The rearrangement links TRBV6-2 or TRBV6-3 to TRBJ2-7; 9 positions agree with TRBD2. The CDR3 is made up of 15 amino acids. The germline CDR1 and CDR2 sequences are MNHEY and SVGEGT. Trimming at V came to 5 bases and at J to 2 bases, leaving 7 bases not matched to a gene. CDR3 region: CASSQPSGRPYEQYF. DNA for the CDR3: TGTGCCAGCAGTCAACCAAGCGGGAGGCCCTACGAGCAGTACTTC.